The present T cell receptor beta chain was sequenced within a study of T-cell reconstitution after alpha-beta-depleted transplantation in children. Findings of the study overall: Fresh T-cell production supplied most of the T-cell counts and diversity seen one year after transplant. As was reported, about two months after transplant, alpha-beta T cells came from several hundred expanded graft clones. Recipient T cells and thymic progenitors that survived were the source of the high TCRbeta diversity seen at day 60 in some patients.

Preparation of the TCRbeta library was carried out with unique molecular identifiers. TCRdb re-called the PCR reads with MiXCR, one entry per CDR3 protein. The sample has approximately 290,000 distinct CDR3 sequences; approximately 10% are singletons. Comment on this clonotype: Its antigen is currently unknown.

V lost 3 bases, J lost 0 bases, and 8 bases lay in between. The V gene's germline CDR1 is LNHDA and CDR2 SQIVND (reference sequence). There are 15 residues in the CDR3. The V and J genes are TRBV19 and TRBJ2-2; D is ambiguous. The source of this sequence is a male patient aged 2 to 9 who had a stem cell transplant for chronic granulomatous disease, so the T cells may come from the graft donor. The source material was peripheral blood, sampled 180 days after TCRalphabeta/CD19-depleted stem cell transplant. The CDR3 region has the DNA TGTGCCAGTAGTATTCTCGTGGCGAACACCGGGGAGCTGTTTTTT. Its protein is CASSILVANTGELFF.